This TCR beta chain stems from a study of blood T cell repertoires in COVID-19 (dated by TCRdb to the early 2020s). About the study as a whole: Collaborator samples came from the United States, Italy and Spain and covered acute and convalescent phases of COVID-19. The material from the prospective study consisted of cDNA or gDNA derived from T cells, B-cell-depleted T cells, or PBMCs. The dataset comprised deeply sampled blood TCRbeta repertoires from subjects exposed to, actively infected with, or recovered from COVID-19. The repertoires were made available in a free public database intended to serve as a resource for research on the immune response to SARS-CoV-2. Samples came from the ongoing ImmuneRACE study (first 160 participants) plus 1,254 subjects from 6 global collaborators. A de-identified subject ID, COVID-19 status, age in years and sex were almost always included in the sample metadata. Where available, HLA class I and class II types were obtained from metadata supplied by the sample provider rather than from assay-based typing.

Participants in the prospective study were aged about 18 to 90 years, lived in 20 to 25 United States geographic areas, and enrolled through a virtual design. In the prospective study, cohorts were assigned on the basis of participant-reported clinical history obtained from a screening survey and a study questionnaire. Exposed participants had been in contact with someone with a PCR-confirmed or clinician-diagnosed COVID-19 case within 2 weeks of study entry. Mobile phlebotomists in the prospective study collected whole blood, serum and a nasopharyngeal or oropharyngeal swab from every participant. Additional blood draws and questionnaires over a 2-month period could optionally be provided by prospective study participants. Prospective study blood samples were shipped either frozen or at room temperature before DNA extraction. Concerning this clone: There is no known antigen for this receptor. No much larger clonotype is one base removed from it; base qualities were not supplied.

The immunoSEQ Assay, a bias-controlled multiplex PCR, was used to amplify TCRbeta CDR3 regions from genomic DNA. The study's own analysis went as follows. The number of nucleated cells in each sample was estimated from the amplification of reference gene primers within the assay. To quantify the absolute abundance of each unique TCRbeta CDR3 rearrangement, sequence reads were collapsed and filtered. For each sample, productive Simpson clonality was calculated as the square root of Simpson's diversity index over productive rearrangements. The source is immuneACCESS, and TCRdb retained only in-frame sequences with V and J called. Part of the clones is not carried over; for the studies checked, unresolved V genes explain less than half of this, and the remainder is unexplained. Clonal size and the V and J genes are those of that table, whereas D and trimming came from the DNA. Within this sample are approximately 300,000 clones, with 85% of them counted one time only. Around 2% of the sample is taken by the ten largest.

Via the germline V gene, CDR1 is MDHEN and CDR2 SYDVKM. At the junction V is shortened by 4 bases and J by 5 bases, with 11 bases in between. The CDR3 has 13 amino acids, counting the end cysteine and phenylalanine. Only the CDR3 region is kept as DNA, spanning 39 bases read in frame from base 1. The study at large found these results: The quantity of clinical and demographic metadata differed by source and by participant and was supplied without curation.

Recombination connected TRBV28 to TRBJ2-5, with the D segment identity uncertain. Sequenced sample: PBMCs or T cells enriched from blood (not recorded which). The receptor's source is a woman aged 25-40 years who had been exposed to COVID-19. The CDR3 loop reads CASSSDFLETQYF. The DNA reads TGTGCCAGCAGTTCCGACTTTCTGGAGACCCAGTACTTC. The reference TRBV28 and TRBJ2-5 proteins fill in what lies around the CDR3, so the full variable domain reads DVKVTQSSRYLVKRTGEKVFLECVQDMDHENMFWYRQDPGLGLRLIYFSYDVKMKEKGDIPEGYSVSREKKERFSLILESASTNQTSMYLCASSSDFLETQYFGPGTRLLVL.